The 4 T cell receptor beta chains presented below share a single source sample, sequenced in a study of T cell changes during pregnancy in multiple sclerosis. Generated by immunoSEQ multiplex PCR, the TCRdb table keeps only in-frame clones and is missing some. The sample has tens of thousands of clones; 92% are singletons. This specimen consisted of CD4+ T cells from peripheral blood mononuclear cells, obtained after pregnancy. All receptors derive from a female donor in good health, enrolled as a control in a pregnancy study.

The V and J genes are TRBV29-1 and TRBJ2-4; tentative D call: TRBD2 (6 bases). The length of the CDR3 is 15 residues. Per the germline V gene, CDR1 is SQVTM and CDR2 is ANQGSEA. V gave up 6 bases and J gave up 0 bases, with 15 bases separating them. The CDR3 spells CSVGTFGIAKNIQYF. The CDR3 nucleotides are TGCAGCGTAGGGACTTTCGGTATAGCCAAAAACATTCAGTACTTC.

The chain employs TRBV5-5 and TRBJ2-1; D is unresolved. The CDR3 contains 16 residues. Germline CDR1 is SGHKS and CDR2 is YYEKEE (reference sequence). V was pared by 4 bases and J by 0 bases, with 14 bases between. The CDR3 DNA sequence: TGTGCCAGCAGCGAGACTGCTCCCCTCTCCTACAATGAGCAGTTCTTC. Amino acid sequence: CASSETAPLSYNEQFF.

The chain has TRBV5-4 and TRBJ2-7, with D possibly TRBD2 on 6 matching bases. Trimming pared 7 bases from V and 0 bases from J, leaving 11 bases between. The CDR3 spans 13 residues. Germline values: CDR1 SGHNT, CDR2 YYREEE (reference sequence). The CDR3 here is CASCQDYSYEQYF. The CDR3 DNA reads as TGTGCCAGCTGCCAGGACTACTCCTACGAGCAGTACTTC.

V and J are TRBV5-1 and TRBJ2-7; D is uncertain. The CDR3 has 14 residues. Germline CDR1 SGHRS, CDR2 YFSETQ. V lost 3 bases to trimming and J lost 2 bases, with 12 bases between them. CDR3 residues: CASSSARAPYEQYF. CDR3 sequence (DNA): TGCGCCAGCAGCTCCGCAAGAGCGCCCTACGAGCAGTACTTC.